A selection of T cell receptor beta chains follows, all from one sample in a study of blood T cell repertoires in COVID-19. This table comes from immunoSEQ multiplex PCR, and its TCRdb copy is limited to in-frame clones, with some not included. The sample lists over 200,000 clones, over 80% occurring once. Sequencing used PBMCs or T cells enriched from blood (not recorded which). The receptors come from a human donor in a cohort exposed to, infected with or recovered from COVID-19 (not recorded which). The donor label of this sample is uncertain. CDR3s leave out the opening cysteine and the closing phenylalanine or tryptophan. Fields, in order: CDR3 protein, V gene, J gene.

ASSGTGSGYT	TRBV12-3/TRBV12-4	TRBJ1-2
ASLRDRRGGYT	TRBV2	TRBJ1-2
ASSLGGEDGYT	TRBV12-3/TRBV12-4	TRBJ1-2
ASSPSGTQAGELF	TRBV7-7	TRBJ2-2
AISEFDAQEGEKLF	TRBV10-3	TRBJ1-4
ASSIRQGPNTGELF	TRBV19	TRBJ2-2
ASTTDRGYGYT	TRBV2	TRBJ1-2
ASSLFGRRRGLRTEAF	TRBV28	TRBJ1-1
ASSFGRRDGDYGYT	TRBV5-1	TRBJ1-2
ASAVTGELF	TRBV13	TRBJ2-2
ASSITNTDTQY	TRBV19	TRBJ2-3
ASSQQSGTGNTIY	TRBV3-1/TRBV3-2	TRBJ1-3
ASSLTASTDTQY	TRBV5-1	TRBJ2-3
ASRYTGRYGYT	TRBV6-1	TRBJ1-2
ASSDPGENNEQF	TRBV2	TRBJ2-1
ASRSGEVTAPLH	TRBV2	TRBJ1-6
ASSFSTGDTEAF	TRBV4-3	TRBJ1-1
ASNSGVALH	TRBV19	TRBJ1-6
ASSVTSGGVNEQF	TRBV6-4	TRBJ2-1
ASSLGGGGEADTQY	TRBV9	TRBJ2-3
ASSFGVEQF	TRBV7-2	TRBJ2-1
ASSDWVTDGYT	TRBV6-1	TRBJ1-2
ASSPEGGRGGNEQF	TRBV7-2	TRBJ2-1
ASSIKTGYGYT	TRBV19	TRBJ1-2
SVLGIPLSGGNSRQF	TRBV29-1	TRBJ2-1
ASSMEQAEAF	TRBV5-1	TRBJ1-1
ASSLDQGRGQPQH	TRBV11-2	TRBJ1-5
ATSKGVLAGGWNEQF	TRBV24-1	TRBJ2-1
ATSWGKGTDTQY	TRBV24-1	TRBJ2-3
ASSHGQGMTEKLF	TRBV4-1	TRBJ1-4
ASSSGTKYNEQF	TRBV7-6	TRBJ2-1
ASSVDVTGRGT	TRBV9	TRBJ1-2
ASRRVLRNNSPLH	TRBV2	TRBJ1-6
ASSTGIYNSPLH	TRBV6-5	TRBJ1-6
ATSDWEDDGYT	TRBV24-1	TRBJ1-2
ASSQEGRGEAF	TRBV18	TRBJ1-1
ATSDVQGLCLREQY	TRBV24-1	TRBJ2-7
ASSLPGGISGNTIY	TRBV5-4	TRBJ1-3
ASSVNRGENTEAF	TRBV9	TRBJ1-1
ASSKDWKGVNSGSSYEQY	TRBV21-1	TRBJ2-7
ASSVTLAAEQMQF	TRBV9	TRBJ2-1
ASSSMGGYEQY	TRBV7-2	TRBJ2-7
ASSLGTAGRSNEQF	TRBV7-6	TRBJ2-1
ASSLEGAGANVLT	TRBV5-4	TRBJ2-6
ASTPSGTGITEAF	TRBV19	TRBJ1-1
ASSDSSGVSYEQY	TRBV6-4	TRBJ2-7
ASSLGLPGGRRNEQF	TRBV5-4	TRBJ2-1
ASNWRGEDTQY	TRBV2	TRBJ2-3
ASSYSILSYGYT	TRBV6-5	TRBJ1-2
ASSKEKCTVASGGAETDTQY	TRBV21-1	TRBJ2-3
ASSPGQGFTEAF	TRBV11-1	TRBJ1-1
SVEVGVETYNEQF	TRBV29-1	TRBJ2-1
ASSLRSAADTEAF	TRBV3-1/TRBV3-2	TRBJ1-1
ASSPGGGANNSPLH	TRBV7-8	TRBJ1-6
ASTTWEVRDGEAF	TRBV11-2	TRBJ1-1
ASSSGQGRWPEAF	TRBV28	TRBJ1-1
ASSVQGRASNYGYT	TRBV19	TRBJ1-2
ASRPPSGTGNSGNTIY	TRBV28	TRBJ1-3
ASSVRTGGYSPLH	TRBV9	TRBJ1-6